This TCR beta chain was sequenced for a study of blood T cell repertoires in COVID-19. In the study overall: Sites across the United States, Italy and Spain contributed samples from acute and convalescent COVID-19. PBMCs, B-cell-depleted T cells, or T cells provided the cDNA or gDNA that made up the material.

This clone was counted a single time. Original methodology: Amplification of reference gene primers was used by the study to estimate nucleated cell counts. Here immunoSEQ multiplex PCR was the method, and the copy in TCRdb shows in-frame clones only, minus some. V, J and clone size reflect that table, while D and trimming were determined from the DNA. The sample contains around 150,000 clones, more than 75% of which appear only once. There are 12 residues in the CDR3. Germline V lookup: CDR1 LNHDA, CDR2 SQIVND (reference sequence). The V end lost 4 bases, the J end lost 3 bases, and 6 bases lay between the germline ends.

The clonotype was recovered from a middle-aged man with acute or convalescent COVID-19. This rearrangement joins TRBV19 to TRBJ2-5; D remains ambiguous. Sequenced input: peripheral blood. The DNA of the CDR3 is TGTGCCAGTAGTACCCGCGAAGAGACCCAGTACTTC. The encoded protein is CASSTREETQYF.